The T cell receptor (beta chain) described here comes from a study of blood T cell repertoires in COVID-19. The trim removed 6 bases at V and 3 bases at J, leaving 12 bases unmatched. CDR3 length: 16 residues. Germline V CDR1 and CDR2: MGHRA, YSYEKL. Generated by immunoSEQ multiplex PCR, the TCRdb table keeps only in-frame clones and is missing some. The sample lists around 180,000 clones, roughly 84% seen once, with about 6.9% in the top ten. This sequence joins TRBV4-1 and TRBJ2-7, with 9 bases fitting TRBD1. Material for sequencing was peripheral blood. The sequence was collected from a man older than 75 with COVID-19, enrolled during active disease. The CDR3 DNA sequence: TGCGCCAGCAGTCATGATTCGGGACAGGGATTCTACGAGCAGTACTTC. It yields the protein CASSHDSGQGFYEQYF.